Sequencing of this T cell receptor beta chain was carried out in a study of OX40 agonist ivuxolimab in advanced cancers. On the study more broadly: Prior anti-PD-1, anti-PD-L1 or anti-CTLA-4 therapy was allowed; over 30% had some.

This clone was counted a single time. Its antigen is still unknown. Autoimmune disease history or systemic immunosuppression led to patient exclusion. TCRdb keeps only in-frame clones here, not all; method: immunoSEQ multiplex PCR. This sample has fewer than 85,000 clones; 80% to 90% occur once, and the top ten carry less than 2%. Notes on the study in general: Clonal expansion was seen in CD4+ and CD8+ blood T cells by week 6 at 0.1 to 3.0 mg/kg.

This clonotype originated in an adult with an advanced solid tumor such as melanoma, head and neck, liver or kidney cancer. The material was CD4+ or CD8+ T cells sorted from blood, obtained in a trial of the OX40 agonist ivuxolimab.

The CDR3, as DNA: TGCGCCAGCAGCTTGGCAGGGATAGGGCAGTTCTTC. Translated: CASSLAGIGQFF. V gene TRBV5-1 combines with J gene TRBJ2-1; D may be TRBD1 (5 bases). This CDR3 is 12 amino acids long. CDR1 is SGHRS and CDR2 is YFSETQ in the germline V gene. Between the trimmed V and J ends, which lost 0 bases and 12 bases, there was a span of 10 bases.